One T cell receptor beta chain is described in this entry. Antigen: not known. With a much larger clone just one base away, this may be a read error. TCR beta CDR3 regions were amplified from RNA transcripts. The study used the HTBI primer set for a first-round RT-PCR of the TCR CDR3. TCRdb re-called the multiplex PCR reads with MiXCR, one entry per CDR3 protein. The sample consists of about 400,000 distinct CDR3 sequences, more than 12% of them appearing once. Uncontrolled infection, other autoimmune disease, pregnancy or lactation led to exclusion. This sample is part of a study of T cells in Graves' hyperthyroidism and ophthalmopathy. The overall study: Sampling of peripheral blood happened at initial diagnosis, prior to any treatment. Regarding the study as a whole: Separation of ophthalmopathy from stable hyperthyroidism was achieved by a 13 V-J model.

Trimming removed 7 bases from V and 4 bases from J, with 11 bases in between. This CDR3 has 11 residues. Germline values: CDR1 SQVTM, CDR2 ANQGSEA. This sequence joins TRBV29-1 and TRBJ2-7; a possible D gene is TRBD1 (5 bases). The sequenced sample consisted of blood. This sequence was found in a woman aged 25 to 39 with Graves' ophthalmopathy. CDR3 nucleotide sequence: TGCAGCGCTTTAGGGGCGTACGAGCAGTACTTC. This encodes CSALGAYEQYF.